This T cell receptor beta chain was recovered during a study of T cell responses to AZD1222 COVID-19 vaccine. Study details: The study pooled second doses at about 4 or about 12 weeks. Study-level points and caveats: Clonal diversity was possibly underestimated, and white British individuals and females predominated among donors. Just five to seven people given AZD1222 tested seropositive at baseline.

This CDR3 has 14 amino acids. Germline V lookup: CDR1 SGHTS, CDR2 YDEGEE. Trimming pared 6 bases from V and 3 bases from J, leaving 13 bases between. Only in-frame clones appear in the TCRdb table, and some are missing; sequencing was by immunoSEQ multiplex PCR. The table includes 200,000 or so clones, over 80% detected once. A remark on this clone: Its antigen is not known.

J is TRBJ2-1 and V is TRBV5-8, with D maybe TRBD2 (6 bases). The TCR comes from an adult in good health. Sequenced here: peripheral blood, sampled on day 0 of AZD1222 vaccination. DNA of the CDR3: TGTGCCAGCACCCCCCGGGACTTCTACAATGAGCAGTTCTTC. Its translation: CASTPRDFYNEQFF.